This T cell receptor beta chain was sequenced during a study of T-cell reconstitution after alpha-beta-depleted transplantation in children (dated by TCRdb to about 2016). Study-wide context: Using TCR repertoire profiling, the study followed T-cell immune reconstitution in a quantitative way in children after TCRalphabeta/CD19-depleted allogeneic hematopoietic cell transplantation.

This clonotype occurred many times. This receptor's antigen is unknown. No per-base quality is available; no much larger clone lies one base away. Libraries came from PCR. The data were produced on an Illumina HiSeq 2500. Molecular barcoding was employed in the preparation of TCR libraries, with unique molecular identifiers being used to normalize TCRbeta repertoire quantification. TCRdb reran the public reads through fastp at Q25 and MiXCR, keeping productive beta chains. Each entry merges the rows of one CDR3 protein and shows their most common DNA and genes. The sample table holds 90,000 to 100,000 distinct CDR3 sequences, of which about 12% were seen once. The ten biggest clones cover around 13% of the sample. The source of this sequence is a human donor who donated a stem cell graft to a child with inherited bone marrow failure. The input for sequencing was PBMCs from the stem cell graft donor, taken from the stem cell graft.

For the CDR3, the sequence is CSVGFTDTQYF. Here is the DNA: TGCAGCGTTGGGTTCACAGATACGCAGTATTTT. The chain is assembled from TRBV29-1 and TRBJ2-3; the D gene is not confidently resolved. Based on the germline V gene, the CDR1 and CDR2 sequences are SQVTM and ANQGSEA. From the cysteine through the phenylalanine, the CDR3 covers 11 amino acids. The entry retains the CDR3 DNA only, 33 bases that are in frame from base 1. The trim is 4 bases for V and 2 bases for J, with a gap of 4 bases between the germline ends.